Below are 12 T cell receptor beta chains sequenced from a single sample in a study of blood T cell repertoires in COVID-19. Produced via immunoSEQ multiplex PCR; TCRdb's table is partial and in-frame only. The data contain hundreds of thousands of clones, approximately 89% of them singletons. The sample consisted of peripheral blood. These receptors were obtained from a man between 18 and 35 years old with COVID-19, enrolled during active disease.

V is TRBV7-9 and J is TRBJ2-1, with D possibly being TRBD1 (6 bases). The CDR3 is 17 amino acids. CDR1 and CDR2 (germline): SEHNR, FQNEAQ (reference sequence). V was pared by 5 bases and J by 0 bases, with 17 bases between. CDR3 nucleotides: TGTGCCAGCAGCCGAAGACAGACAGGTGCCTCCTACAATGAGCAGTTCTTC. Its protein product is CASSRRQTGASYNEQFF.

The chain joins TRBV7-8 to TRBJ1-4; maybe TRBD1 (6 bases). The germline V and J ends were trimmed by 5 bases and 7 bases, with 11 bases remaining between them. CDR3 length: 13 amino acids. The germline CDR1 and CDR2 sequences are SGHVS and FQNEAQ. For the CDR3, the DNA is TGTGCCAGCAGCCCCACAGGGAGTGAAAAACTGTTTTTT. It is translated as CASSPTGSEKLFF.

The CDR3 spells CASGRQGANSPLHF. CDR3 DNA sequence: TGTGCCAGCGGTAGACAGGGAGCGAATTCACCCCTCCACTTT. The gene calls are TRBV7-9 and TRBJ1-6; 7 bases line up with TRBD1. The V segment lost 8 bases and the J segment 7 bases; nucleotides outside the gene matches: 8. The CDR3 length is 14 residues. CDR1 SEHNR and CDR2 FQNEAQ come from the germline V gene (reference sequence).

The chain carries TRBV19 and TRBJ2-7; 7 nucleotides match TRBD1. The germline V gene encodes CDR1 LNHDA and CDR2 SQIVND (reference sequence). With V trimmed by 2 bases and J by 5 bases, 6 bases remained unmatched. The CDR3 runs to 14 residues. The CDR3 reads CASSIRGGDDEQYF. For the CDR3, the DNA is TGTGCCAGTAGTATACGAGGGGGCGACGACGAGCAGTACTTC.

The chain joins TRBV11-1 to TRBJ2-1, with a possible D match to TRBD1 (6 bases). Germline V gene sequence: CDR1 SGHAT, CDR2 FQDESV (reference sequence). There are 13 residues in the CDR3. V lost 7 bases to trimming and J lost 13 bases, with 20 bases between them. This chain's CDR3 is CASTSNRDKLQFF. The DNA of the CDR3 is TGTGCCAGCACCTCAAACCGGGACAAACTTCAGTTCTTC. Combining the CDR3 with reference TRBV11-1 and TRBJ2-1 gives the whole variable domain EAEVAQSPRYKITEKSQAVAFWCDPISGHATLYWYRQILGQGPELLVQFQDESVVDDSQLPKDRFSAERLKGVDSTLKIQPAELGDSAMYLCASTSNRDKLQFFGPGTRLTVL.

This clone was counted a single time. The V call is TRBV6-5, the J call TRBJ2-3; 7 bases map to TRBD1. Trimming at V came to 0 bases and at J to 7 bases, leaving 7 bases not matched to a gene. CDR1 is MNHEY and CDR2 is SVGAGI in the germline V gene. The CDR3 is 15 amino acids. CDR3 protein: CASSYSTQGMNTQYF. The CDR3 nucleotides are TGTGCCAGCAGTTACTCGACACAGGGGATGAATACGCAGTATTTT.

This rearrangement joins TRBV11-3 to TRBJ2-1, with D perhaps TRBD2 (7 bases). The ends were cut back, 2 bases at V and 8 bases at J, with 13 bases in the middle. The germline V gene has CDR1 SGHNT and CDR2 YENEEA. The CDR3 has 14 residues. CDR3 sequence reads: CASSLNKGGDEQFF. The CDR3 DNA reads TGTGCCAGCAGCTTAAACAAGGGGGGGGATGAGCAGTTCTTC.

The chain joins TRBV7-2 to TRBJ2-1, with D tentatively TRBD2 (5 bases). CDR1 SGHTA and CDR2 FQGNSA come from the germline V gene. The V end was cut by 5 bases, the J end by 3 bases, with 11 bases between. CDR3 length: 14 residues. The DNA for the CDR3 is TGTGCCAGCAGCCCCGACGGGGTCTACAATGAGCAGTTCTTC. Amino acid sequence: CASSPDGVYNEQFF.

Details on this clone: Other DNA sequences in this sample translate to the same CDR3. V gene TRBV7-9 combines with J gene TRBJ1-4; D is uncertain. The CDR3 runs 15 residues. Trimming took off 1 base at V and 2 bases at J, with 8 bases between the two ends. CDR1 and CDR2 from the germline V gene are SEHNR and FQNEAQ (reference sequence). The CDR3 nucleotides are TGTGCCAGCAGCTTAGACGCCGGGACTAATGAAAAACTGTTTTTT. Encoded protein: CASSLDAGTNEKLFF.

The chain carries TRBV7-9 and TRBJ2-7; 7 bases map to TRBD2. The CDR3 totals 13 residues. Unmatched junction bases numbered 4, after V lost 6 bases and J lost 2 bases. Germline V lookup: CDR1 SEHNR, CDR2 FQNEAQ (reference sequence). CDR3 DNA: TGTGCCAGCAGGAGCGGGGAAGCCTACGAGCAGTACTTC. It specifies CASRSGEAYEQYF.

The J gene is TRBJ2-3, the V gene TRBV5-4, with a possible D match to TRBD2 (5 bases). This CDR3 has 15 residues. Deletions cut 4 bases from V and 2 bases from J, with 14 bases between. Germline CDR1 SGHNT, CDR2 YYREEE (reference sequence). The CDR3 spells CASSQGSKTTDTQYF. The CDR3 bases are TGTGCCAGCAGCCAAGGGAGTAAGACCACAGATACGCAGTATTTT.

The J gene is TRBJ2-1, the V gene TRBV19; 8 bases line up with TRBD1. The germline V gene has CDR1 LNHDA and CDR2 SQIVND (reference sequence). The CDR3 is 17 residues long. The V segment lost 0 bases and the J segment 7 bases; nucleotides outside the gene matches: 11. CDR3 residues: CASSIDPTGDLSNEQFF. The CDR3 region has the DNA TGTGCCAGTAGTATAGATCCGACAGGGGATTTGTCAAATGAGCAGTTCTTC.